This TCR beta chain was profiled in a study of CD8+ T cells in alopecia areata listed by TCRdb under 2018. Context from the whole study: The treated patients, all with moderate-to-severe alopecia areata, were enrolled in an open-label pilot trial of oral tofacitinib given at 5 to 10 mg twice daily. Patients received tofacitinib for 6 to 18 months and were then followed off drug for 6 months to check for delayed response and recurrence. On the human side, TCRbeta sequencing was run on scalp tissue and on sorted CD4+ and CD8+ peripheral blood T cells from healthy controls and from alopecia areata patients with either patchy or totalis/universalis disease. High-throughput TCRbeta sequencing was used to examine T cell clonal expansion in alopecia areata in both the C3H/HeJ mouse model and human patients. Biopsies were taken from tofacitinib-treated patients at baseline and at 4 and 24 weeks of treatment, and a later scalp biopsy was taken in several of the tofacitinib-treated patients. RNA was extracted with the PAXgene miRNA kit for fixed scalp, the miRNeasy kit for PBMCs, and the RNeasy kit for mouse skin. Amplification of TCRbeta CDR3 regions was done by immunoSEQ multiplex PCR using 35 Vbeta forward primers and 13 Jbeta reverse primers. Scalp clonality was compared among normal scalp (n=4), patchy alopecia areata scalp (n=8), and alopecia totalis/universalis scalp (n=8).

Interpreted using the paper, the time point label stands for: baseline before oral tofacitinib. Lesional scalp punch biopsies and peripheral blood were obtained from alopecia areata patients. PBMCs were isolated by density centrifugation and stained for CD3, CD4 and CD8, after which CD4+ and CD8+ T cells were sorted on a FACSAria. Preparation of the library involved the immunoSEQ multiplex PCR assay. RNA was extracted from all samples and reverse transcribed into cDNA as template for TCR sequencing. First-strand cDNA was synthesized using SuperScript III with a 2:1 mix of oligo-dT and random hexamers. A synthetic immune receptor repertoire was used to assess amplification bias, and residual bias was removed computationally. Per the original workflow: Raw reads were preprocessed to remove errors, and CDR3 was defined by IMGT conventions from the conserved cysteine to phenylalanine. Clonality was computed by normalizing Shannon entropy by log2 of the number of productive unique TCRs and subtracting the result from 1. Whether each scalp clone was CD4 or CD8 was inferred by checking scalp TCRbeta sequences against the CD4 and CD8 repertoires from sorted blood. TCRdb carries this immuneACCESS record with in-frame sequences only. Its versions omit some clonotypes, under half of them owing to an unresolved V gene in the studies checked, with the rest unexplained. That table supplies the V and J calls and clone size; D and trimming were determined from the DNA. The sample table contains roughly 150,000 clones; only one count was recorded for roughly 64% of them. Under 7.5% of the sample comes from the top ten.

Of note for this clone: There is no known antigen for this receptor. No much larger clone exists at a distance of one base, and base qualities are not known.

Results the study describes overall, beyond this receptor: Resident alphabeta T cells in normal human skin are also sequenced, complicating scalp TCR repertoire analysis, unlike mouse skin dominated by gammadelta T cells. Lesional scalp, especially in alopecia totalis/universalis, showed higher clonality and more expanded CD8+ clones than normal scalp, suggesting antigenic drive. Shared TCR sequences between patients were less evident than in mice, which may be partly attributable to HLA diversity in the patient population.

The sequence came from a human donor with alopecia areata. Here the sequenced sample was CD4+ T cells sorted from blood, taken at week 0.

The CDR3 corresponds to CASTPGRLYGYTF. Here is the DNA: TGTGCCAGCACCCCCGGCAGGCTTTATGGCTACACCTTC. The chain couples TRBV25-1 to TRBJ1-2; no confident D gene assignment can be made. The junction shows trimming of 7 bases on V and 5 bases on J, plus 14 bases between the germline ends. CDR1 MGHDK and CDR2 SYGVNS are derived from the germline V gene. Inclusive of the bounding cysteine and phenylalanine, the CDR3 is 13 residues long. CDR3 DNA is the only sequence kept; it has 39 bases, read in frame from the first base.